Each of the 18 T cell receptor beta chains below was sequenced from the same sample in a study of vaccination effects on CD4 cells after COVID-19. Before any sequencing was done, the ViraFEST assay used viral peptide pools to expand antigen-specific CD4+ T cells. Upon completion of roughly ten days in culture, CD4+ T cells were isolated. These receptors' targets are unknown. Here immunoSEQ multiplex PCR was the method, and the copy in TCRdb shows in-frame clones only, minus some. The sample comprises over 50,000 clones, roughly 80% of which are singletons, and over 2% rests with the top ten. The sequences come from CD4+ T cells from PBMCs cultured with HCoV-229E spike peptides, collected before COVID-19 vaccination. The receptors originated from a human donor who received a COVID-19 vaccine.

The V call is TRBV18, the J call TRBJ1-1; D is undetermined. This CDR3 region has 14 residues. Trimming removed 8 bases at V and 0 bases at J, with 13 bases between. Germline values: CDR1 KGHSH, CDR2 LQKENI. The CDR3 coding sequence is TGTGCCAGCGCAGACGGACGGATGAACACTGAAGCTTTCTTT. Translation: CASADGRMNTEAFF.

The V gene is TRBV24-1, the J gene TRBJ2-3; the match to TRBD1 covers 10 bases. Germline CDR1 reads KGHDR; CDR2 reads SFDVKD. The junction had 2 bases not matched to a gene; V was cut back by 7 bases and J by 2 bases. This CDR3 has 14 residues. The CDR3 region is CATRDRGPTDTQYF. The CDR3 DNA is TGTGCCACCAGAGACAGGGGGCCCACAGATACGCAGTATTTT.

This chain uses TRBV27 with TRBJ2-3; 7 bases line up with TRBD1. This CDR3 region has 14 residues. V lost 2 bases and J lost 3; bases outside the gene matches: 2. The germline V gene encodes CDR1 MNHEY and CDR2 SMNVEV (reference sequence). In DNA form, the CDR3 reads TGTGCCAGCAGTTTACAGACAGGGACAGATACGCAGTATTTT. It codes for CASSLQTGTDTQYF.

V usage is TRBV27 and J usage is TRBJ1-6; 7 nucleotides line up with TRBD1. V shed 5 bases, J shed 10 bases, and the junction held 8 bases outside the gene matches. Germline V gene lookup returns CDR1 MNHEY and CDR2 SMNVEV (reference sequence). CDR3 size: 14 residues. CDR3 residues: CASSPTGPGSPLHF. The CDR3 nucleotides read TGTGCCAGCAGTCCGACAGGGCCGGGATCACCCCTCCACTTT.

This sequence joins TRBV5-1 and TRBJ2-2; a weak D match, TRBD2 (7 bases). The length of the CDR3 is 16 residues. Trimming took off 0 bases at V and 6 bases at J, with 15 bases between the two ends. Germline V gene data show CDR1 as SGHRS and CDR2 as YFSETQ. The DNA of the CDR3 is TGCGCCAGCAGCTTGGCCGTAGGCGGGGGCCCCGGGGAGCTGTTTTTT. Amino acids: CASSLAVGGGPGELFF.

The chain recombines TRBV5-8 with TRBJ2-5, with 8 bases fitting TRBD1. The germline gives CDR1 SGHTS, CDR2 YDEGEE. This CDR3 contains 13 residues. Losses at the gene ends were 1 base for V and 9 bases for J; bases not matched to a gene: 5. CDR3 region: CASSLTGGLAQYF. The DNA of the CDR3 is TGTGCCAGCAGCTTGACAGGGGGATTGGCCCAGTACTTC.

The CDR3 spells CSAGGVMRGGYTF. As DNA, the CDR3 is TGCAGCGCTGGAGGGGTTATGAGGGGTGGCTACACCTTC. The chain has TRBV29-1 and TRBJ1-2; a weak D match, TRBD1 (5 bases). V was cut by 7 bases and J by 7 bases, with 19 bases left in between. The CDR3 has 13 residues. Germline V CDR1 and CDR2: SQVTM, ANQGSEA. Full variable domain (missing parts from reference TRBV29-1 and TRBJ1-2): SAVISQKPSRDICQRGTSLTIQCQVDSQVTMMFWYRQQPGQSLTLIATANQGSEATYESGFVIDKFPISRPNLTFSTLTVSNMSPEDSSIYLCSAGGVMRGGYTFGSGTRLTVV.

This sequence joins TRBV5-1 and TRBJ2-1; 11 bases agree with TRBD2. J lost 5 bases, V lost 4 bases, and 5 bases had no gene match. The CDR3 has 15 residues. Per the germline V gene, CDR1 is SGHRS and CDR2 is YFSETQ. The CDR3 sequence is CASSPLAGVNNEQFF. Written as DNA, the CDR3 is TGCGCCAGCAGCCCACTAGCGGGGGTCAACAATGAGCAGTTCTTC.

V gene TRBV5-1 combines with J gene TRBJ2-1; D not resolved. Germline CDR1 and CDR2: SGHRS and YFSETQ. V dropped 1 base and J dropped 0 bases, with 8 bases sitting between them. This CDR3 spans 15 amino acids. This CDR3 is CASSLTASSYNEQFF. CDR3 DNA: TGCGCCAGCAGCTTGACAGCGAGCTCCTACAATGAGCAGTTCTTC. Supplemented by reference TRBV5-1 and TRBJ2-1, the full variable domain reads KAGVTQTPRYLIKTRGQQVTLSCSPISGHRSVSWYQQTPGQGLQFLFEYFSETQRNKGNFPGRFSGRQFSNSRSEMNVSTLELGDSALYLCASSLTASSYNEQFFGPGTRLTVL.

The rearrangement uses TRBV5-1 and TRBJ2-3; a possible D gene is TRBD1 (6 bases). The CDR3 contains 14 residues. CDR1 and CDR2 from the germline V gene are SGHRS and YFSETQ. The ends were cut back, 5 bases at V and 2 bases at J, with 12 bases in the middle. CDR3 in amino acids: CASRFRDNTDTQYF. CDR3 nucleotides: TGCGCCAGCAGATTCCGGGACAACACAGATACGCAGTATTTT.

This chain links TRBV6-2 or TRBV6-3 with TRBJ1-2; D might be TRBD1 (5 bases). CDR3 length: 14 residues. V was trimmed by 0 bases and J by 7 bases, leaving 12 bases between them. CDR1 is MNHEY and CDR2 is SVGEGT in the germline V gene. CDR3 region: CASSYSPGIGGYTF. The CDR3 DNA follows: TGTGCCAGCAGTTACTCCCCAGGGATTGGTGGCTACACCTTC.

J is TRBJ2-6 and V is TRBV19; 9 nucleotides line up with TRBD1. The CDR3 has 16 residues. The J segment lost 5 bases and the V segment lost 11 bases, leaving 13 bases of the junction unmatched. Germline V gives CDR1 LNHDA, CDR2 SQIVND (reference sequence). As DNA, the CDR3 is TGTGCCGGATGGGACAGGGCTCCCCCTTGGGCCAACGTCCTGACTTTC. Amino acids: CAGWDRAPPWANVLTF. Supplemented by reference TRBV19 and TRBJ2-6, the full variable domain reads DGGITQSPKYLFRKEGQNVTLSCEQNLNHDAMYWYRQDPGQGLRLIYYSQIVNDFQKGDIAEGYSVSREKKESFPLTVTSAQKNPTAFYLCAGWDRAPPWANVLTFGAGSRLTVL.

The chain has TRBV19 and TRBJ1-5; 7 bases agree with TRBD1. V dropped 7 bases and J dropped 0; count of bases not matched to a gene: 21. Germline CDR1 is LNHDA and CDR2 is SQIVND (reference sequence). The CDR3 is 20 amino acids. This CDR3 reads CASTNLVRDSLPYSNQPQHF. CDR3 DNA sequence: TGTGCCAGTACAAACCTCGTCCGGGACAGCCTGCCCTATAGCAATCAGCCCCAGCATTTT.

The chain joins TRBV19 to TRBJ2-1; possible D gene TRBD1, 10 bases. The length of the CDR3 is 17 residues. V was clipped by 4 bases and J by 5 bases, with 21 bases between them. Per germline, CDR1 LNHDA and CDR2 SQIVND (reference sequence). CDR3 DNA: TGTGCCAGTAGTAGACAGGGGGCGGCTAGCGGGGACAATGAGCAGTTCTTC. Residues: CASSRQGAASGDNEQFF.

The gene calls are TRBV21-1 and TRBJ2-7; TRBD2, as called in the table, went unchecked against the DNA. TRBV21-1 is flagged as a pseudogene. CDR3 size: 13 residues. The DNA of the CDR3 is TGTGCCAGCAGCTTCGGGATCTCCTACGAGCAGTACGTC. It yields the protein CASSFGISYEQYV.

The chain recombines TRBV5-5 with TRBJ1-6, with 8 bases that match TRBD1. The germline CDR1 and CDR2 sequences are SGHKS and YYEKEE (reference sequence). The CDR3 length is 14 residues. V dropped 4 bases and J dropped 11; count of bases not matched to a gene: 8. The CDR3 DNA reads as TGTGCCAGCAGCGCGACAGGGGAAAGGGCACCCCTCCACTTT. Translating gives CASSATGERAPLHF.

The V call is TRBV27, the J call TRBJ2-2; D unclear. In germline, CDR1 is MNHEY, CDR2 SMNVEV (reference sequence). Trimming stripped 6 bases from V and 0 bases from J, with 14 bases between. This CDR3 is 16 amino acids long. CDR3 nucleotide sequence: TGTGCCAGCAGACCAACTAAAATCGCGAACACCGGGGAGCTGTTTTTT. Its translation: CASRPTKIANTGELFF.

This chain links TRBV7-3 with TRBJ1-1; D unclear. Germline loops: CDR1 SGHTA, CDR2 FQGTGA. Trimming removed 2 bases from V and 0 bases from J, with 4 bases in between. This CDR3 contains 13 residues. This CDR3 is CASSLSVNTEAFF. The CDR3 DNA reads TGTGCCAGCAGCTTATCGGTGAACACTGAAGCTTTCTTT.